A single sample gave rise to the 26 T cell receptor beta chains below, sequenced in a study of OX40 agonist ivuxolimab in advanced cancers. The table came from immunoSEQ multiplex PCR; TCRdb's copy has only in-frame clones and leaves some out. Seen here are fewer than 65,000 clones, around 87% observed once, and the top ten hold 11%. Material: CD4+ or CD8+ T cells sorted from blood, obtained in a trial of the OX40 agonist ivuxolimab. These receptor sequences come from an adult with an advanced solid tumor such as melanoma, head and neck, liver or kidney cancer.

The rearrangement links TRBV5-4 to TRBJ2-7, with TRBD2 matching 9 bases. V trimming: 7 bases; J trimming: 4 bases; junction bases outside the gene matches: 15. The CDR3 length is 16 residues. CDR1 and CDR2 (germline): SGHNT, YYREEE (reference sequence). The CDR3: CASAGGIAGDLYEQYF. CDR3 nucleotide sequence: TGTGCCAGCGCTGGGGGGATAGCGGGAGACCTGTACGAGCAGTACTTC.

The gene calls are TRBV29-1 and TRBJ1-1; D is perhaps TRBD1 (6 bases). The germline gives CDR1 SQVTM, CDR2 ANQGSEA. The CDR3 consists of 12 residues. V lost 6 bases to trimming and J lost 3 bases, with 11 bases between them. This chain's CDR3 is CSVGEGDTEAFF. The DNA of the CDR3 is TGCAGCGTAGGGGAGGGGGACACTGAAGCTTTCTTT.

The V and J genes are TRBV7-9 and TRBJ2-4, with D perhaps matching TRBD2 (6 bases). The CDR3 extends over 14 amino acids. Germline assignment: CDR1 SEHNR and CDR2 FQNEAQ (reference sequence). V was shortened by 4 bases and J by 7 bases, with 14 bases between the two germline ends. CDR3 nucleotides: TGTGCCAGCAGCTGGGGGACTGGGGGGAACATTCAGTACTTC. This sequence encodes CASSWGTGGNIQYF.

The chain has TRBV10-1 and TRBJ2-3, with 9 bases lining up with TRBD1. The CDR3 spans 14 residues. J lost 6 bases, V lost 5 bases, and 6 bases had no gene match. The V gene's germline CDR1 is WNHNN and CDR2 SYGVQD (reference sequence). CDR3 coding DNA: TGCGCCAGCAGTCAGGACAGGGGAGCGGATACGCAGTATTTT. This encodes CASSQDRGADTQYF.

The CDR3 loop reads CASSPTRTGYQETQYF. In DNA, the CDR3 is TGTGCCAGCAGCCCCACTCGGACAGGCTACCAAGAGACCCAGTACTTC. The genes are TRBV11-2 and TRBJ2-5; 7 bases fit TRBD1. J gave up 0 bases and V 5 bases, and 9 bases lay outside the gene matches. The CDR3 is made up of 16 amino acids. Germline CDR1 SGHAT, CDR2 FQNNGV.

In DNA, the CDR3 is TGTGCCAGCAGTTTAAGGAGACAACAAGAGACCCAGTACTTC. Amino acids: CASSLRRQQETQYF. The chain couples TRBV28 to TRBJ2-5; D remains ambiguous. Trimming left V 2 bases short and J 2 bases short, with 9 bases between. Looked up from germline, CDR1 is MDHEN and CDR2 is SYDVKM. This CDR3 region has 14 residues.

This chain connects TRBV11-2 to TRBJ2-2; D gene uncertain. The CDR3 is 14 residues long. With 3 bases removed from V and 1 base from J, the gap between germline ends came to 6 bases. Germline lookup yields CDR1 SGHAT and CDR2 FQNNGV. The CDR3 here is CASSFEQNTGELFF. CDR3 DNA sequence: TGTGCCAGCAGCTTTGAACAGAACACCGGGGAGCTGTTTTTT. The full variable domain, completed using reference TRBV11-2 and TRBJ2-2, is EAGVAQSPRYKIIEKRQSVAFWCNPISGHATLYWYQQILGQGPKLLIQFQNNGVVDDSQLPKDRFSAERLKGVDSTLKIQPAKLEDSAVYLCASSFEQNTGELFFGEGSRLTVL.

For this clone: Sequence at one end of the junction differs from germline and may be a read error. The sample carries other DNA sequences with the same CDR3. The V and J genes are TRBV5-1 and TRBJ2-7; D is undetermined. This CDR3 spans 15 amino acids. CDR1 is SGHRS and CDR2 is YFSETQ in the germline V gene. CDR3 sequence (DNA): TGCGCCAGCAGCTTGTTCTCTGCGGATCCCTACGAGCAGTATTTC. Its translation: CASSLFSADPYEQYF.

This clone was picked up one time. The genes are TRBV6-6 and TRBJ1-2, with 9 bases lining up with TRBD1. V shed 5 bases and J 8 bases; nucleotides not matched to a gene: 3. This CDR3 is 12 amino acids long. In germline, CDR1 is MNHNY, CDR2 SVGAGI (reference sequence). The CDR3 nucleotides read TGTGCCAGCAGTCACAGGGGGCCGGGCTACACCTTC. Its translation: CASSHRGPGYTF.

The chain couples TRBV5-6 to TRBJ2-3, with 14 bases matching TRBD2. V dropped 0 bases and J dropped 5; count of bases not matched to a gene: 2. Germline CDR1 is SGHDT and CDR2 is YYEEEE. The CDR3 sequence is 16 residues long. The DNA of the CDR3 is TGTGCCAGCAGCTTGGGACTAGCGGGAGGGGAAGATACGCAGTATTTT. It is translated as CASSLGLAGGEDTQYF.

V gene TRBV7-9 combines with J gene TRBJ2-7; TRBD2 matches 8 bases. V shed 3 bases, J shed 6 bases, and the junction held 7 bases outside the gene matches. The CDR3 totals 14 residues. Germline V gene lookup returns CDR1 SEHNR and CDR2 FQNEAQ (reference sequence). CDR3 region: CASSFPREGGEQYF. The CDR3 bases are TGTGCCAGCAGCTTTCCCCGGGAGGGGGGCGAGCAGTACTTC.

This clone has just a few counts. The chain carries TRBV7-2 and TRBJ1-2, with D maybe TRBD1 (6 bases). The germline CDR1 and CDR2 sequences are SGHTA and FQGNSA. The V and J ends lost 5 bases and 5 bases respectively, with 12 bases between them. The CDR3 has 13 amino acids. DNA for the CDR3: TGTGCCAGCAGCCGTGACAGGTCGTATGGCTACACCTTC. It translates to CASSRDRSYGYTF.

The chain links TRBV5-4 to TRBJ2-3; tentatively, D is TRBD1 (6 bases). Between the trimmed V and J ends, which lost 2 bases and 5 bases, there was a span of 15 bases. Per germline, CDR1 SGHNT and CDR2 YYREEE (reference sequence). The CDR3 runs 15 residues. CDR3 sequence: CASSFARLRGDTQYF. The CDR3 DNA is TGTGCCAGCAGCTTTGCACGGCTCAGGGGAGATACGCAGTATTTT.

This clone was observed a single time. V is TRBV15 and J is TRBJ2-2, with TRBD1 identical over 10 bases. CDR1 is LNHNV, CDR2 YYDKDF, per germline (reference sequence). The CDR3 is made up of 17 amino acids. Losses at the gene ends were 3 bases for V and 5 bases for J; bases not matched to a gene: 9. CDR3 region: CATSRWSGTGATGELFF. The CDR3 nucleotides read TGTGCCACCAGCAGGTGGAGCGGGACAGGGGCGACCGGGGAGCTGTTTTTT. The whole variable domain, filled in from reference TRBV15 and TRBJ2-2, reads DAMVIQNPRYQVTQFGKPVTLSCSQTLNHNVMYWYQQKSSQAPKLLFHYYDKDFNNEADTPDNFQSRRPNTSFCFLDIRSPGLGDTAMYLCATSRWSGTGATGELFFGEGSRLTVL.

This clone was detected only a few times. The chain employs TRBV6-6 and TRBJ1-2; D gene unclear. Per germline, CDR1 MNHNY and CDR2 SVGAGI (reference sequence). V was trimmed by 0 bases and J by 8 bases, leaving 13 bases between them. The CDR3 length is 14 residues. For the CDR3, the DNA is TGTGCCAGCAGTTACTCGAGAGTGACGGGCGGCTACACCTTC. It encodes CASSYSRVTGGYTF.

This clone was observed a single time. This rearrangement joins TRBV27 to TRBJ2-3; perhaps TRBD1 as D (5 bases). The CDR3 length is 15 residues. Trimming took 2 bases from V and 2 from J, leaving 11 bases between them. Germline V gene lookup returns CDR1 MNHEY and CDR2 SMNVEV (reference sequence). The CDR3 sequence is CASSLIGRATDTQYF. The CDR3 nucleotides are TGTGCCAGCAGTTTAATCGGCAGGGCCACAGATACGCAGTATTTT.

The chain carries TRBV4-2 and TRBJ2-7, with TRBD1 matching over 8 bases. This CDR3 contains 15 residues. Per germline, CDR1 LGHNA and CDR2 YNFKEQ. V shed 1 base, J shed 5 bases, and the junction held 7 bases outside the gene matches. In nucleotides, the CDR3 is TGTGCCAGCAGCCAAGTTGGACAGGGATCTGACGAGCAGTACTTC. Translation gives CASSQVGQGSDEQYF.

CDR3 in amino acids: CAVHRGSNYGYTF. In nucleotides, the CDR3 is TGTGCCGTCCACAGGGGTTCTAACTATGGCTACACCTTC. This chain joins TRBV28 and TRBJ1-2; 7 bases match TRBD1. The V gene end was trimmed by 11 bases and the J gene end by 0 bases; junction bases not matched to a gene: 6. From germline, CDR1 is MDHEN and CDR2 SYDVKM. The CDR3 has 13 amino acids.

This clone appeared once. The V call is TRBV7-3, the J call TRBJ2-3; 8 bases line up with TRBD1. With 5 bases clipped from V and 0 bases from J, the junction kept 1 base outside the gene matches. Germline CDR1 reads SGHTA; CDR2 reads FQGTGA. This CDR3 spans 14 amino acids. This CDR3 reads CASSRDRSTDTQYF. The CDR3 DNA is TGTGCCAGCAGCCGGGACAGGAGCACAGATACGCAGTATTTT.

The chain links TRBV5-4 to TRBJ1-1; D remains ambiguous. This CDR3 has 15 residues. V lost 4 bases and J 0 bases, leaving 13 bases between the germline ends. CDR1 and CDR2 from the germline V gene are SGHNT and YYREEE (reference sequence). The CDR3 nucleotides are TGTGCCAGCAGCCCTACTGGGCATTTGAACACTGAAGCTTTCTTT. Amino acids: CASSPTGHLNTEAFF.

The chain joins TRBV4-1 to TRBJ2-7; D gene unclear. The CDR3 contains 14 residues. Germline CDR1 MGHRA, CDR2 YSYEKL. Trimming shortened V by 5 bases and J by 1 base, and 12 bases separated the two germline ends. CDR3 coding DNA: TGCGCCAGCAGCTGGGCTATGTTATCCTACGAGCAGTACTTC. This encodes CASSWAMLSYEQYF.

This chain uses TRBV10-2 with TRBJ2-7; 7 nucleotides agree with TRBD2. V was clipped by 4 bases and J by 3 bases; unmatched bases: 6. Germline loops: CDR1 WSHSY, CDR2 SAAADI. The CDR3 runs to 14 residues. The chain's CDR3 is CASSGGGIHYEQYF. CDR3 nucleotides: TGCGCCAGCAGTGGGGGGGGGATCCACTACGAGCAGTACTTC.

This clone was counted only a few times. The chain employs TRBV7-8 and TRBJ1-1; weak D call: TRBD1 (5 bases). The germline V gene has CDR1 SGHVS and CDR2 FQNEAQ. The V gene lost 7 bases and the J gene lost 4 bases, with 16 bases spanning the gap. This CDR3 spans 14 amino acids. The CDR3 nucleotides are TGTGCCAGCACCATTGGGGCAGGGACCACTGAAGCTTTCTTT. It translates to CASTIGAGTTEAFF.

The DNA for the CDR3 is TGTGCCAGCAGTCTGACTAGCTGGCCCGGGGAGCTGTTTTTT. It translates to CASSLTSWPGELFF. This sequence joins TRBV27 and TRBJ2-2, with 7 nucleotides matching TRBD2. V shed 5 bases, J shed 6 bases, and the junction held 6 bases outside the gene matches. Germline V lookup: CDR1 MNHEY, CDR2 SMNVEV (reference sequence). The CDR3 is made up of 14 amino acids.

The chain joins TRBV29-1 to TRBJ1-1, with D possibly TRBD1 on 5 matching bases. Germline V gene sequence: CDR1 SQVTM, CDR2 ANQGSEA. Trimming took off 8 bases at V and 6 bases at J, with 13 bases between the two ends. This CDR3 region has 11 residues. CDR3 coding DNA: TGCAGCACCCCAGGGTATGCTGAAGCTTTCTTT. This gives the protein CSTPGYAEAFF. The full variable domain, in which reference TRBV29-1 and TRBJ1-1 provide the parts outside the CDR3, is SAVISQKPSRDICQRGTSLTIQCQVDSQVTMMFWYRQQPGQSLTLIATANQGSEATYESGFVIDKFPISRPNLTFSTLTVSNMSPEDSSIYLCSTPGYAEAFFGQGTRLTVV.

This chain links TRBV19 with TRBJ2-1, with 13 bases aligning to TRBD2. This CDR3 contains 18 residues. The V gene end was trimmed by 5 bases and the J gene end by 0 bases; junction bases not matched to a gene: 7. Germline CDR1 LNHDA, CDR2 SQIVND (reference sequence). CDR3 coding DNA: TGTGCCAGTAGTTCAAGGACTAGCGGGAGTCCCTCCTACAATGAGCAGTTCTTC. Amino acids: CASSSRTSGSPSYNEQFF.